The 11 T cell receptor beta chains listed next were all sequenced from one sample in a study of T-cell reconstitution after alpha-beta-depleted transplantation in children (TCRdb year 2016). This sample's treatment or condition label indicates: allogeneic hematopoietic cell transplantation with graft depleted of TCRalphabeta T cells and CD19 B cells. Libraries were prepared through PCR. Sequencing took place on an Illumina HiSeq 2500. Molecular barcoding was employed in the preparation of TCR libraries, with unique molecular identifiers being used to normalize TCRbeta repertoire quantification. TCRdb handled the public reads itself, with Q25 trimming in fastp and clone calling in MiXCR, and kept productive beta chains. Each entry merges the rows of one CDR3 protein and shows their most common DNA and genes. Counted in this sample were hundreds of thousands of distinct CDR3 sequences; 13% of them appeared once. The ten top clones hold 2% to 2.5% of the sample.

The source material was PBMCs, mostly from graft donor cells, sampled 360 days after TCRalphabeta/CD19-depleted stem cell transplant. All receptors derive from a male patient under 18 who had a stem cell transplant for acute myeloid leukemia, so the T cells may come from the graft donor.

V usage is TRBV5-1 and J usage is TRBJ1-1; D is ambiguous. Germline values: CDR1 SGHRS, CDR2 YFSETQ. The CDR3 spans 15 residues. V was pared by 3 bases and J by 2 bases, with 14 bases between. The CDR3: CASSYDSKGNTEAFF. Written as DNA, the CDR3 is TGCGCCAGCAGCTATGACTCAAAGGGAAACACTGAAGCTTTCTTT.

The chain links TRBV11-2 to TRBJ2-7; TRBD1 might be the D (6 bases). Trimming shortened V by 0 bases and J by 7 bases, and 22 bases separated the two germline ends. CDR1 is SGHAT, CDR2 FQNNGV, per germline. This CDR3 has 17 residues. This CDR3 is CASSLELVGRGRGEQYF. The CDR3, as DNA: TGTGCCAGCAGCTTAGAATTAGTTGGCAGGGGACGCGGGGAGCAGTACTTC.

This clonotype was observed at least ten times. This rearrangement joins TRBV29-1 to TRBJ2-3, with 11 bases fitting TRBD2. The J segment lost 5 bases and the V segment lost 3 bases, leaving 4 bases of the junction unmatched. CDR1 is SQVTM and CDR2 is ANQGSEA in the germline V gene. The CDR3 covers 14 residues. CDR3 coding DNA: TGCAGCGTTGAGGGGACTAGCGGAGAAGATACGCAGTATTTT. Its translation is CSVEGTSGEDTQYF.

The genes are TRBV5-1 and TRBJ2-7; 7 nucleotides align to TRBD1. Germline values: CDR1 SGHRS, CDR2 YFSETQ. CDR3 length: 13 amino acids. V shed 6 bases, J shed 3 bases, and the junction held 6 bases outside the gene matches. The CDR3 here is CASTATGIYEQYF. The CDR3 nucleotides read TGCGCCAGCACCGCGACAGGGATCTACGAGCAGTACTTC.

The CDR3 nucleotides read TGTGCCATCATGGGCGGGAGGGCCTACAATGAGCAGTTCTTC. It is translated as CAIMGGRAYNEQFF. V is TRBV10-3 and J is TRBJ2-1; 9 nucleotides align to TRBD2. Trimming removed 7 bases from V and 2 bases from J; junction bases left unmatched: 3. CDR3 length equals 14 residues. Germline CDR1 reads ENHRY; CDR2 reads SYGVKD.

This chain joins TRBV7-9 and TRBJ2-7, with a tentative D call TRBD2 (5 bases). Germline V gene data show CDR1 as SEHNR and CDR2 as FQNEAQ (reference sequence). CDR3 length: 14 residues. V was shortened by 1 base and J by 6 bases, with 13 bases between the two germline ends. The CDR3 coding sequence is TGTGCCAGCAGCTTAGTGTCGGGATCCGCCGAGCAGTACTTC. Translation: CASSLVSGSAEQYF.

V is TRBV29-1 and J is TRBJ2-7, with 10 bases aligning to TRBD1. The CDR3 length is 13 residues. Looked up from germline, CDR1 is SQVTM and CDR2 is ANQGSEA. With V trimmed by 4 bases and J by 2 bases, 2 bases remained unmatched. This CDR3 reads CSVAGTGAYEQYF. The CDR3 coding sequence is TGCAGCGTTGCAGGGACAGGGGCCTACGAGCAGTACTTC.

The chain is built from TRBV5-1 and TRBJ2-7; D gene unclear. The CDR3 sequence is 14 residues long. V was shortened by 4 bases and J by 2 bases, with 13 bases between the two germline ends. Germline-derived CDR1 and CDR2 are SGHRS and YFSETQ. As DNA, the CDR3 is TGCGCCAGCAGCCCAAGCTCGGGTACCTACGAGCAGTACTTC. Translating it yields CASSPSSGTYEQYF.

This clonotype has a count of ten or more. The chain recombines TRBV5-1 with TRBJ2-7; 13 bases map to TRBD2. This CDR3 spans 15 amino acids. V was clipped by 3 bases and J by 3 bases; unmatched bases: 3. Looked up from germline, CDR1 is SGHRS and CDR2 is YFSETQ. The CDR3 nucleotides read TGCGCCAGCAGCTCGGGACTAGCGGGAAACTACGAGCAGTACTTC. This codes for CASSSGLAGNYEQYF.

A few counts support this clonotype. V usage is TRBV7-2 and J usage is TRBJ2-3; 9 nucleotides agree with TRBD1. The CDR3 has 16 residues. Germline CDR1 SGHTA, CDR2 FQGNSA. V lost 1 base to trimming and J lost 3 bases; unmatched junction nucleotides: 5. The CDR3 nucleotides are TGTGCCAGCAGCTTAGGACAGGGGGAGGGAACAGATACGCAGTATTTT. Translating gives CASSLGQGEGTDTQYF. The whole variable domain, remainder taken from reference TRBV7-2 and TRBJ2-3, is GAGVSQSPSNKVTEKGKDVELRCDPISGHTALYWYRQSLGQGLEFLIYFQGNSAPDKSGLPSDRFSAERTGGSVSTLTIQRTQQEDSAVYLCASSLGQGEGTDTQYFGPGTRLTVL.

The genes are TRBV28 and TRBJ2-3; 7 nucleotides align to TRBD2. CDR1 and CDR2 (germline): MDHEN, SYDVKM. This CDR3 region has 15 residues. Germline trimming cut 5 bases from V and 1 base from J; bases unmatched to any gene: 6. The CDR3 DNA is TGTGCCAGCAGTGGGGACTACTTACGCACAGATACGCAGTATTTT. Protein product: CASSGDYLRTDTQYF.